This T cell receptor beta chain was captured in a study of PD-1 blockade in classical Hodgkin lymphoma. The wider study: Patients had nivolumab dosed at 3 mg/kg, delivered intravenously every 2 weeks.

The CDR3 sequence is 14 residues long. Germline assignment: CDR1 KGHSH and CDR2 LQKENI. V lost 6 bases to trimming and J lost 4 bases, with 15 bases between them. Time point in this sample: cycle 4 day 1 (C4D1), after 5 to 7 weeks of nivolumab. Every patient had relapsed following autologous stem cell transplantation, and cohorts differed in brentuximab vedotin exposure. This clone was found once. The antigen remains unidentified. Study results and caveats: Prior to therapy, complete responders displayed diversity much like that of newly diagnosed patients. Repertoire difference causes, possibly disease activity or prior therapy, remain undefined. Relapsed/refractory patients reportedly had the lowest baseline TCR diversity, below newly diagnosed patients, who were below healthy donors.

TCRdb's table, derived via immunoSEQ multiplex PCR, lists solely in-frame clones and lacks some. Altogether 99,000 or so clones are present, over 85% being singletons, with the ten largest covering under 20%. This sequence was found in a human donor with classical Hodgkin lymphoma. The sample in question was peripheral blood mononuclear cells (PBMCs), obtained before the fourth cycle of nivolumab. The chain couples TRBV18 to TRBJ1-2, with D perhaps TRBD1 (6 bases). CDR3 coding DNA: TGTGCCAGCTCCCTCGGGGGGGCCACCTATGGCTACACCTTC. Amino acid sequence: CASSLGGATYGYTF.